Listed below are T cell receptor beta chains from one sample, sequenced in a study of glioma-infiltrating T cells after dendritic cell vaccination. Here immunoSEQ multiplex PCR was the method, and the copy in TCRdb shows in-frame clones only, minus some. The sample includes around 60,000 clones, about nine tenths of them seen just once. The sample consisted of blood, taken after dendritic cell vaccination. The source is a human donor with glioblastoma. The CDR3 runs from the conserved cysteine through the conserved F or W. The order of the fields is D gene, J gene, V gene, clone size, CDR3 protein, CDR3 DNA. A D gene is named only where the DNA matches it firmly. Part of the rows lack a size; the others show once, few, many or a class for expanded clones.

TRBD2,TRBJ2-5,TRBV10-2,once,CASGTLLAGEETQYF,TGCGCCAGCGGGACCTTACTAGCGGGGGAAGAGACCCAGTACTTC
NA,TRBJ1-2,TRBV18,few,CASSPQGNYGYTF,TGTGCCAGCTCACCACAGGGGAACTATGGCTACACCTTC
NA,TRBJ1-2,TRBV6-5,NA,CASSSDPDGGKGYTF,TGTGCCAGCAGTTCCGACCCGGACGGGGGTAAGGGCTACACCTTC
NA,TRBJ2-3,TRBV30,NA,CAWAPTAGLSDTQYF,TGTGCCTGGGCCCCCACAGCTGGGTTGTCAGATACGCAGTATTTT
NA,TRBJ2-5,TRBV7-2,NA,CASSRGTEETQYF,TGTGCCAGCAGCCGAGGGACTGAGGAGACCCAGTACTTC
NA,TRBJ1-5,TRBV18,NA,CASSPTGRNQPQHF,TGTGCCAGCTCACCCACTGGGAGGAATCAGCCCCAGCATTTT
TRBD2,TRBJ2-2,TRBV19,NA,CASSILGGGGTGELFF,TGTGCCAGTAGTATCCTGGGGGGGGGTGGCACCGGGGAGCTGTTTTTT
TRBD1,TRBJ2-4,TRBV5-6,NA,CASSARDRRLHIQYF,TGTGCCAGCAGCGCCCGGGACAGGAGGTTACACATTCAGTACTTC
NA,TRBJ2-3,TRBV19,NA,CASSIDWGADTQYF,TGTGCCAGTAGTATAGATTGGGGCGCAGATACGCAGTATTTT
TRBD1,TRBJ2-7,TRBV29-1,NA,CSVWTGLYEQYF,TGCAGCGTTTGGACAGGGTTATACGAGCAGTACTTC
TRBD2,TRBJ2-5,TRBV6-5,once,CASAPPGGWGETQYF,TGTGCCAGCGCTCCCCCGGGGGGATGGGGAGAGACCCAGTACTTC
NA,TRBJ2-2,TRBV5-4,few,CASSNPTGAHGNTGELFF,TGTGCCAGCAGCAATCCTACAGGTGCTCATGGGAACACCGGGGAGCTGTTTTTT
TRBD1,TRBJ1-1,TRBV4-1,NA,CASRPRQGASTEAFF,TGCGCCAGCCGCCCGAGACAGGGGGCTAGCACTGAAGCTTTCTTT
TRBD1,TRBJ1-4,TRBV14,NA,CASSHLYRGGGEKLFF,TGTGCCAGCAGCCACCTATACAGGGGTGGCGGTGAAAAACTGTTTTTT
NA,TRBJ2-1,TRBV4-3,NA,CASSQDGNRLNEQFF,TGCGCCAGCAGCCAAGACGGTAACCGCTTGAATGAGCAGTTCTTC
NA,TRBJ2-7,TRBV11-2,NA,CASSPGQLLEQYF,TGTGCCAGCAGCCCCGGACAGCTTTTAGAGCAGTACTTC
TRBD1,TRBJ2-1,TRBV7-9,NA,CASSSGGNEQFF,TGTGCCAGCAGCTCAGGGGGCAATGAGCAGTTCTTC
TRBD1,TRBJ1-1,TRBV29-1,NA,CSGYRGNTEAFF,TGCAGCGGGTACAGGGGAAACACTGAAGCTTTCTTT
NA,TRBJ1-5,TRBV15,NA,CATSRDRAKGAQHF,TGTGCCACCAGCAGGGACAGAGCTAAGGGAGCCCAGCATTTT
NA,TRBJ1-1,TRBV4-3,NA,CASSQGERRNTEAFF,TGCGCCAGCAGCCAAGGCGAACGAAGGAACACTGAAGCTTTCTTT
TRBD1,TRBJ1-1,TRBV10-3,NA,CAIKLSPGQERGGTEAFF,TGTGCCATCAAACTAAGTCCGGGACAGGAGAGAGGGGGCACTGAAGCTTTCTTT
NA,TRBJ1-4,TRBV6-6,NA,CASNIQGTNEKLFF,TGTGCCAGCAATATACAGGGTACTAATGAAAAACTGTTTTTT
NA,TRBJ2-7,TRBV19,NA,CASRNSGRQGAYEQYF,TGTGCCAGTAGGAACTCCGGACGGCAAGGGGCCTACGAGCAGTACTTC
TRBD1,TRBJ2-7,TRBV18,NA,CATHRDSTYEQYF,TGTGCCACCCACCGGGACAGCACCTACGAGCAGTACTTC
NA,TRBJ1-3,TRBV11-2,NA,CASSPYKNPPSSGNTIYF,TGTGCCAGCAGCCCATATAAGAACCCACCTAGCTCTGGAAACACCATATATTTT
NA,TRBJ1-4,TRBV21-1,NA,CASSPRRATNEKLFF,TGTGCCAGCAGCCCAAGACGGGCAACTAATGAAAAACTGTTTTTT
TRBD2,TRBJ2-1,TRBV6-5,NA,CASSSLGGRVANEQFF,TGTGCCAGCAGTTCCCTAGGCGGGAGGGTTGCCAATGAGCAGTTCTTC